One sample yielded the 5 T cell receptor delta chains listed below, sequenced in a study of Vδ1+ human thymocytes. The template was reverse-transcribed extracted RNA. Multiplex PCR used pooled V-gene forward primers and a constant-region reverse primer to amplify CDR3s. TCRdb re-called the multiplex PCR reads using CATT. The sample has tens of thousands of delta-chain clones; about 15% are singletons. The study, taken as a whole, reports: Thymic TRG and TRD repertoires appeared highly polyclonal, with Gaussian CDR3 length distributions.

No cognate antigen is known for these TCRs. Sequencing input: Vdelta1+ gamma-delta thymocytes from the thymus. Documented subset: FACS-sorted CD3+ TCRalphabeta- TCRVdelta1+ TCRVdelta2- thymocytes. The origin of the receptors is a girl in the first two years of life who had congenital heart surgery.

In its sample, this clone was seen a few times. The chain joins TRDV1 to TRDJ1; TRDD3 matches at 10 bases. The CDR3 has 23 amino acids. Germline lookup yields CDR1 TSWWSYY and CDR2 QGS. Germline trimming cut 0 bases from V and 0 bases from J; bases unmatched to any gene: 22. CDR3 in DNA: TGTGCTCTTGGGGAACTAAATCCCCCTTTGATCCTGAGGACTGGGGGATACACCGATAAACTCATCTTT. Protein sequence: CALGELNPPLILRTGGYTDKLIF.

The chain has TRDV2 and TRDJ1, with D unclear. The V end was cut by 1 base, the J end by 1 base, with 24 bases between. The CDR3 loop spans 19 amino acids. The germline gives CDR1 GEAIGNYY, CDR2 EKD. The CDR3 DNA reads as TGTGCCTGTGACACGGCACGTGGTCTAGGCGGGTGGATCACCGATAAACTCATCTTT. This encodes CACDTARGLGGWITDKLIF.

This chain connects TRDV1 to TRDJ1; D ambiguous. The V gene's germline CDR1 is TSWWSYY and CDR2 QGS. The CDR3 has 15 amino acids. The CDR3 DNA reads as TGTGCCCTCGACGCGGTAAGCATAGGTACCGATAAACTCATCTTT. As protein: CALDAVSIGTDKLIF.

This clone was counted between two and nine times. The chain links TRDV1 to TRDJ1; 12 positions agree with TRDD3. Germline lookup yields CDR1 TSWWSYY and CDR2 QGS. V lost 0 bases to trimming and J lost 0 bases; unmatched junction nucleotides: 26. The CDR3 length is 25 residues. The CDR3 loop reads CALGELPQFLRASTGGYRYTDKLIF. For the CDR3, the DNA is TGTGCTCTTGGGGAACTTCCGCAGTTCCTACGTGCCAGTACTGGGGGATACCGGTACACCGATAAACTCATCTTT.

This rearrangement joins TRDV1 to TRDJ1; 7 bases fit TRDD3. This CDR3 spans 16 amino acids. Trimming cost V 0 bases and J 8 bases; bases outside gene matches: 12. CDR1 is TSWWSYY and CDR2 is QGS in the germline V gene. The CDR3 is CALGELRSRDTNKLIF. The DNA for the CDR3 is TGTGCTCTTGGGGAACTTAGGTCCAGGGATACAAACAAACTCATCTTT.